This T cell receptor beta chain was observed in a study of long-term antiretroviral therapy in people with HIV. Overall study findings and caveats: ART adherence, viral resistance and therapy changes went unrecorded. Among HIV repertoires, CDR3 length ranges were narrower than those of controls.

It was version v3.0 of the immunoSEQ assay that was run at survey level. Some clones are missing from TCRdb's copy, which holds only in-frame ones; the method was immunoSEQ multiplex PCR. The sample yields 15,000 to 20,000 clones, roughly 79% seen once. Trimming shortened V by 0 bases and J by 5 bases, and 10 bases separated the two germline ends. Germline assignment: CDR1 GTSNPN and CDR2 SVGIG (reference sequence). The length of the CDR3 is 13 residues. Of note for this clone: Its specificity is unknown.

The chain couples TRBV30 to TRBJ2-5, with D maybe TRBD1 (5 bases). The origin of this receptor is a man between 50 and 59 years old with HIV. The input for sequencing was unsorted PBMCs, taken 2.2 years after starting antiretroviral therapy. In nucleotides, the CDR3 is TGTGCCTGGAGTGTATCAGGGCCGGAGACCCAGTACTTC. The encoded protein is CAWSVSGPETQYF.